Listed below are T cell receptor beta chains from one sample, sequenced in a study of early T cells in non-severe SARS-CoV-2 infection. TCRdb reprocessed the 5' RACE reads via MiXCR and lists one record per CDR3 protein. The sample comprises fewer than 75,000 distinct CDR3 sequences, just over 20% of which are singletons, and about 15% rests with the top ten. This specimen was whole blood, taken at baseline. These receptors were taken from an adult who was a healthcare worker with PCR-confirmed SARS-CoV-2 infection or an uninfected control (not recorded which). Each CDR3 is given with its conserved first and last residue. Each record gives: clone size, J gene, V gene, D gene, CDR3 protein, CDR3 DNA. The D gene is left open where the match is weak. The size entry is marked missing in some rows and otherwise reads once, few, many or a size class.

clone_size: few
j_call: TRBJ2-5
v_call: TRBV13
d_call: TRBD2
cdr3_aa: CASSWSLSGGEETQYF
cdr3_nt: TGTGCCAGCAGCTGGAGTCTTAGCGGGGGGGAGGAGACCCAGTACTTC

clone_size: NA
j_call: TRBJ1-6
v_call: TRBV5-1
d_call: TRBD1
cdr3_aa: CASRQGANSPLHF
cdr3_nt: TGCGCCAGTCGACAGGGGGCAAATTCACCCCTCCACTTT

clone_size: NA
j_call: TRBJ2-4
v_call: TRBV5-4
d_call: NA
cdr3_aa: CATSGHPGENIQYF
cdr3_nt: TGTGCCACTTCGGGACATCCGGGGGAGAACATTCAGTACTTC

clone_size: few
j_call: TRBJ2-7
v_call: TRBV12-3/TRBV12-4
d_call: NA
cdr3_aa: CASSLGASEQYF
cdr3_nt: TGTGCCAGCAGTTTAGGGGCAAGTGAGCAGTACTTC

clone_size: few
j_call: TRBJ2-7
v_call: TRBV6-6
d_call: TRBD1
cdr3_aa: CASSPGTGGYHEQYF
cdr3_nt: TGTGCCAGCAGCCCCGGGACAGGGGGCTACCACGAGCAGTACTTC

clone_size: few
j_call: TRBJ2-1
v_call: TRBV20-1
d_call: NA
cdr3_aa: CSVRGSSYNEQFF
cdr3_nt: TGCAGTGTCCGCGGTAGCTCCTACAATGAGCAGTTCTTC

clone_size: NA
j_call: TRBJ2-7
v_call: TRBV3-1
d_call: TRBD2
cdr3_aa: CASSQSGGSYEQYF
cdr3_nt: TGTGCCAGCAGCCAAAGCGGGGGCTCCTACGAGCAGTACTTC

clone_size: few
j_call: TRBJ2-1
v_call: TRBV5-1
d_call: NA
cdr3_aa: CASGPETGGINEQFF
cdr3_nt: TGCGCCAGCGGACCCGAGACAGGCGGGATTAATGAGCAGTTCTTC

clone_size: NA
j_call: TRBJ2-7
v_call: TRBV25-1
d_call: NA
cdr3_aa: CASTSSGGLAYEQYF
cdr3_nt: TGTGCCAGCACCAGTTCCGGCGGGTTAGCCTACGAGCAGTACTTC

clone_size: once
j_call: TRBJ2-3
v_call: TRBV2
d_call: TRBD2
cdr3_aa: CASSSGGQADTQYF
cdr3_nt: TGTGCCAGCAGTAGCGGGGGACAAGCAGATACGCAGTATTTT

clone_size: NA
j_call: TRBJ1-5
v_call: TRBV18
d_call: NA
cdr3_aa: CASSPDSNQPQHF
cdr3_nt: TGTGCCAGCTCACCGGACAGCAATCAGCCCCAGCATTTT

clone_size: NA
j_call: TRBJ2-7
v_call: TRBV7-2
d_call: NA
cdr3_aa: CASSVSTYEQYF
cdr3_nt: TGTGCCAGCAGCGTGTCCACCTACGAGCAGTACTTC

clone_size: few
j_call: TRBJ1-1
v_call: TRBV7-9
d_call: NA
cdr3_aa: CASSPRGPEAFF
cdr3_nt: TGTGCCAGCAGCCCCCGGGGACCTGAAGCTTTCTTT

clone_size: NA
j_call: TRBJ1-2
v_call: TRBV2
d_call: NA
cdr3_aa: CASSPRDGYTF
cdr3_nt: TGTGCCAGCAGTCCTAGGGACGGCTACACCTTC

clone_size: NA
j_call: TRBJ1-1
v_call: TRBV12-3/TRBV12-4
d_call: TRBD1
cdr3_aa: CASSPTGGATEAFF
cdr3_nt: TGTGCCAGCAGTCCGACAGGGGGGGCGACTGAAGCTTTCTTT

clone_size: few
j_call: TRBJ1-5
v_call: TRBV19
d_call: NA
cdr3_aa: CASTDRQKSEQPQHF
cdr3_nt: TGTGCCAGTACCGATAGGCAAAAGAGCGAACAGCCCCAGCATTTT

clone_size: NA
j_call: TRBJ2-5
v_call: TRBV20-1
d_call: NA
cdr3_aa: CSPDLLADQETQYF
cdr3_nt: TGCAGCCCTGACTTACTGGCGGACCAAGAGACCCAGTACTTC

clone_size: many
j_call: TRBJ1-1
v_call: TRBV19
d_call: TRBD1
cdr3_aa: CASGSGGFTEAFF
cdr3_nt: TGTGCCAGTGGCTCAGGGGGTTTCACTGAAGCTTTCTTT

clone_size: NA
j_call: TRBJ2-1
v_call: TRBV7-8
d_call: NA
cdr3_aa: CASAQADHYNEQFF
cdr3_nt: TGTGCCTCAGCGCAGGCAGATCACTACAATGAGCAGTTCTTC

clone_size: few
j_call: TRBJ2-5
v_call: TRBV20-1
d_call: NA
cdr3_aa: CSAQLEETQYF
cdr3_nt: TGCAGTGCGCAACTAGAAGAGACCCAGTACTTC

clone_size: few
j_call: TRBJ2-3
v_call: TRBV6-1
d_call: TRBD2
cdr3_aa: CASRVTSGDTDTQYF
cdr3_nt: TGTGCCAGTCGCGTGACTAGCGGGGACACAGATACGCAGTATTTT

clone_size: many
j_call: TRBJ1-2
v_call: TRBV12-3/TRBV12-4
d_call: NA
cdr3_aa: CASSLGSYGYTF
cdr3_nt: TGTGCCAGCAGTTTAGGTAGTTATGGCTACACCTTC

clone_size: few
j_call: TRBJ2-3
v_call: TRBV12-3/TRBV12-4
d_call: NA
cdr3_aa: CASSPFEGDTQYF
cdr3_nt: TGTGCCAGCAGCCCGTTTGAAGGAGATACGCAGTATTTT

clone_size: few
j_call: TRBJ2-5
v_call: TRBV7-3
d_call: NA
cdr3_aa: CASSSLGKSQETQYF
cdr3_nt: TGTGCCAGCAGCTCCCTCGGTAAAAGCCAAGAGACCCAGTACTTC

clone_size: once
j_call: TRBJ1-4
v_call: TRBV3-1
d_call: TRBD1
cdr3_aa: CASSHDRGVNEKLFF
cdr3_nt: TGTGCCAGCAGCCACGACAGGGGAGTTAATGAAAAACTGTTTTTT

clone_size: NA
j_call: TRBJ2-1
v_call: TRBV5-4
d_call: TRBD1
cdr3_aa: CASSLRDRGQFF
cdr3_nt: TGTGCCAGCAGCCTCCGGGACAGGGGGCAGTTCTTC

clone_size: few
j_call: TRBJ2-6
v_call: TRBV18
d_call: NA
cdr3_aa: CASSTEGGGANVLTF
cdr3_nt: TGTGCCAGCTCCACCGAGGGCGGTGGGGCCAACGTCCTGACTTTC

clone_size: few
j_call: TRBJ1-4
v_call: TRBV5-1
d_call: TRBD1
cdr3_aa: CASAGQGSEKLFF
cdr3_nt: TGCGCCAGCGCGGGACAGGGAAGTGAAAAACTGTTTTTT

clone_size: NA
j_call: TRBJ1-3
v_call: TRBV7-9
d_call: NA
cdr3_aa: CASPHEASGNTIYF
cdr3_nt: TGTGCCAGCCCCCACGAGGCCTCCGGAAACACCATATATTTT

clone_size: few
j_call: TRBJ2-1
v_call: TRBV7-9
d_call: TRBD2
cdr3_aa: CASSPLAESYNEQFF
cdr3_nt: TGTGCCAGCAGCCCGCTAGCGGAGTCCTACAATGAGCAGTTCTTC

clone_size: few
j_call: TRBJ2-3
v_call: TRBV20-1
d_call: NA
cdr3_aa: CSASVGDAQYF
cdr3_nt: TGCAGTGCTAGTGTGGGGGACGCGCAGTATTTT

clone_size: many
j_call: TRBJ2-7
v_call: TRBV12-3/TRBV12-4
d_call: NA
cdr3_aa: CASSLEVQGSNEQYF
cdr3_nt: TGTGCCAGCAGTTTAGAGGTACAGGGTAGTAACGAGCAGTACTTC

clone_size: NA
j_call: TRBJ2-7
v_call: TRBV7-9
d_call: NA
cdr3_aa: CASSFGQPPDYEQYF
cdr3_nt: TGTGCCAGCAGCTTCGGACAGCCCCCCGACTACGAGCAGTACTTC

clone_size: NA
j_call: TRBJ1-1
v_call: TRBV5-4
d_call: NA
cdr3_aa: CASPSPWGRTEAFF
cdr3_nt: TGTGCCAGCCCATCTCCCTGGGGTAGGACTGAAGCTTTCTTT

clone_size: few
j_call: TRBJ2-5
v_call: TRBV18
d_call: NA
cdr3_aa: CASSSFRREETQYF
cdr3_nt: TGTGCCAGCTCAAGCTTTAGGAGGGAGGAGACCCAGTACTTC

clone_size: NA
j_call: TRBJ1-2
v_call: TRBV3-1
d_call: NA
cdr3_aa: CASSHLHPSYGYTF
cdr3_nt: TGTGCCAGCAGCCACCTCCATCCCTCCTATGGCTACACCTTC

clone_size: NA
j_call: TRBJ2-7
v_call: TRBV2
d_call: TRBD1
cdr3_aa: CASTGTGVHEQYF
cdr3_nt: TGTGCCAGCACCGGGACAGGGGTCCACGAGCAGTACTTC

clone_size: NA
j_call: TRBJ2-7
v_call: TRBV2
d_call: NA
cdr3_aa: CASTTGWRQYF
cdr3_nt: TGTGCCAGCACCACAGGGTGGAGGCAGTACTTC

clone_size: few
j_call: TRBJ2-1
v_call: TRBV10-1
d_call: TRBD1
cdr3_aa: CASSPLDRGTYNEQFF
cdr3_nt: TGCGCCAGCAGTCCCCTCGACAGGGGCACCTACAATGAGCAGTTCTTC

clone_size: few
j_call: TRBJ2-7
v_call: TRBV18
d_call: NA
cdr3_aa: CASSPSTGQEQYF
cdr3_nt: TGTGCCAGCTCTCCCTCGACTGGGCAGGAGCAGTACTTC